The rows below give T cell receptor beta chains drawn from one sample of a study of breast tumors, draining lymph nodes, adjacent tissues. From the multiplex PCR reads, TCRdb called clonotypes with MiXCR, one entry per CDR3 protein. The sample contains about 13,000 distinct CDR3 sequences, 45% to 50% of which appear only once. Sequenced input: tumor-adjacent breast tissue. All receptors derive from a female donor with breast cancer. Some clones in this sample may be carry-over from other donors' samples. Each CDR3 is given with its conserved first and last residue. D genes are given only for firm matches. A clone size is listed for some rows: how often the clone was seen (once, few, many), or a class if it is expanded.

V	D	J	size	DNA	CDR3
TRBV2	TRBD1	TRBJ1-3	medium-sized	TGTGCCACCCACACCCGTCGACAGGGTAGGGACACCATATATTTT	CATHTRRQGRDTIYF
TRBV19	-	TRBJ1-5	-	TGTGCCAGTAGACAATGGTTGGGAGAACATCAGACCCAGCATTTT	CASRQWLGEHQTQHF
TRBV10-1	-	TRBJ1-3	-	TGCGCCAGCAGTGGGACGCTTGGAAACACCATATATTTT	CASSGTLGNTIYF
TRBV6-1	-	TRBJ2-3	many	TGTGCCAGCAAGTCTAGCACAGATACGCAGTATTTT	CASKSSTDTQYF
TRBV27	-	TRBJ1-6	-	TGTGCCAGCAGTTTAAATCCAAACTCACCCCTCCACTTT	CASSLNPNSPLHF
TRBV15	-	TRBJ1-2	medium-sized	TGTGCCACCAGCGACGGGGGAGGTAACTATGGCTACACCTTC	CATSDGGGNYGYTF
TRBV24-1	TRBD2	TRBJ2-2	-	TGTGCCACCAGTGAATCGGGACTAGGGGACACCGGGGAGCTGTTTTTT	CATSESGLGDTGELFF
TRBV7-3	-	TRBJ2-2	-	TGTGCCAGCAGCTCCCCCGGATGCGCCGGGGAGGTGTTTTTT	CASSSPGCAGEVFF
TRBV20-1	TRBD2	TRBJ2-3	-	TGCAGTGCTTTCGGACTAGCGGGGATCACAGATACGCAGTATTTT	CSAFGLAGITDTQYF
TRBV5-1	-	TRBJ1-2	many	TGCGCCAGCAGCTTGGGGACAGTCGGGAGTGGCTACACCTTC	CASSLGTVGSGYTF
TRBV9	-	TRBJ1-2	-	TGTGCCAGCAGCGTTAATAGCCACGGGGCCGGCTACACCTTC	CASSVNSHGAGYTF
TRBV30	TRBD2	TRBJ2-3	-	TGTGCCTGGAGCCCTAGCGGAGGTTCAGATACGCAGTATTTT	CAWSPSGGSDTQYF
TRBV5-8	-	TRBJ2-1	-	TGTGCCAGCAGCTTGTCAGGGTCCTCTAACTACAATGAGCAGTTCTTC	CASSLSGSSNYNEQFF
TRBV18	TRBD2	TRBJ2-5	-	TGTGCCAGCTCCGCGGGGGGGGAGACCCAGTACTTC	CASSAGGETQYF
TRBV6-5	-	TRBJ1-3	-	TGTGCCAGCAGCCTAAACAGGGTCAGCTCTGGAAACACCATATATTTT	CASSLNRVSSGNTIYF
TRBV4-3	-	TRBJ2-7	-	TGCGCCAGCAGCCAAGAAAGGGGCGGTACCTACGAGCAGTACTTC	CASSQERGGTYEQYF
TRBV2	TRBD1	TRBJ1-5	few	TGTGCCAGCAGTCGACAGGGTGGGCAGCCCCAGCATTTT	CASSRQGGQPQHF
TRBV2	-	TRBJ2-3	-	TGTGCCAGCAGGACGGCCGGTAGCACAGATACGCAGTATTTT	CASRTAGSTDTQYF
TRBV6-6	TRBD1	TRBJ2-7	-	TGTGCCAGCAGTCACGACCGGACAGGCGGGTCCTACGAGCAGTACTTC	CASSHDRTGGSYEQYF
TRBV5-1	-	TRBJ1-5	-	TGCGCCAGCAGCTACGGGGACCCCAATCACCCCCAGCATTTT	CASSYGDPNHPQHF
TRBV3-1	-	TRBJ2-5	many	TGTGCCAGCAGCCAAGATTCAGGGGGGAGAAGGGAGACCCAGTACTTC	CASSQDSGGRRETQYF
TRBV18	TRBD1	TRBJ2-7	many	TGTGCCAGCTCAATAGGACAGGAAAATTACCTCTACGAGCAGTACTTC	CASSIGQENYLYEQYF
TRBV6-5	TRBD1	TRBJ2-1	-	TGTGCCAGCAGTCTCCCTGGACAGGTGGATGAGCAGTTCTTC	CASSLPGQVDEQFF
TRBV9	TRBD2	TRBJ2-2	once	TGTGCCAGCAGCCCGACTAGCGGGAGGTTCGGGTCGGAGCTGTTTTTT	CASSPTSGRFGSELFF